This TCR beta chain was retrieved from a study of blood T cells in healthy people across ages. Russia was home to the donors, healthy Caucasian individuals aged about 6 to 90. Study results and limitations: As age increased, TCR beta diversity per million T cells fell in a roughly linear fashion.

Alongside a J-beta primer mix, a sample-barcoded 5' primer served in a second PCR lasting roughly 6 to 11 cycles. TCRdb passed the 5' RACE reads through MiXCR, listing each CDR3 protein once. The profile shows fewer than 1.5 million distinct CDR3 sequences, around 42% of them singletons. The CDR3 is made up of 17 amino acids. The germline V gene encodes CDR1 SGHDT and CDR2 YYEEEE. The ends lost 3 bases at V and 7 bases at J; junction bases unmatched: 11. Turning to this clonotype: As yet, its antigen is unknown.

This clonotype originated in a woman aged 18-29 years in good health. The rearrangement links TRBV5-6 to TRBJ2-3, with 13 bases aligning to TRBD2. What was sequenced was blood. The CDR3 DNA reads as TGTGCCAGCAGCTGGACTAGCGGGGGCCCTGGTAGAAATACGCAGTATTTT. Its translation: CASSWTSGGPGRNTQYF.